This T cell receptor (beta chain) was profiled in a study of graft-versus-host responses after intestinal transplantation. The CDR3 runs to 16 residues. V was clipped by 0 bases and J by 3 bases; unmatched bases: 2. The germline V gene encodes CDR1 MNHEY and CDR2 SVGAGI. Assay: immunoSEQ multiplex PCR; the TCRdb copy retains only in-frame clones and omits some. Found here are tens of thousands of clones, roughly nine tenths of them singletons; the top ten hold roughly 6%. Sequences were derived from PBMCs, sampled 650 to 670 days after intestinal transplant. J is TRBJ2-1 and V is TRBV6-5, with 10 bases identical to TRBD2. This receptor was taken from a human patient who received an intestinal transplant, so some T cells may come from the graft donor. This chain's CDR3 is CASSYSIAGGYNEQFF. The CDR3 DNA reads TGTGCCAGCAGTTACTCGATAGCGGGGGGCTACAATGAGCAGTTCTTC.